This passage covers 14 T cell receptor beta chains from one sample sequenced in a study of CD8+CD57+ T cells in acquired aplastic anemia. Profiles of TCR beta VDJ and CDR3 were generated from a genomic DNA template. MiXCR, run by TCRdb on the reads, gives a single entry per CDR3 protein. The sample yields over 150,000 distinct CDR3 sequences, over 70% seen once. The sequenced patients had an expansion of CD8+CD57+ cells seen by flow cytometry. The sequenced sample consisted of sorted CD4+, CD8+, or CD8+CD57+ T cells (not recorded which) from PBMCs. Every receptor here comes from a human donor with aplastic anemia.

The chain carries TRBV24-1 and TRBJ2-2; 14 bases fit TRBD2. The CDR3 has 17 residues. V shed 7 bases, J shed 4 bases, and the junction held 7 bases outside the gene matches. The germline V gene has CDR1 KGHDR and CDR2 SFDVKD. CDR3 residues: CATSLGLAGVSTGELFF. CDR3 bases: TGTGCCACCAGCCTGGGACTAGCGGGAGTCAGCACCGGGGAGCTGTTTTTT.

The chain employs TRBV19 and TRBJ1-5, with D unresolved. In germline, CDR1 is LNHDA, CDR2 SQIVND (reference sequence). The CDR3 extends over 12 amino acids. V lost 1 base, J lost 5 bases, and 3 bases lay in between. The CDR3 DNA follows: TGTGCCAGTAGTATAGTGGATCAGCCCCAGCATTTT. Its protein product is CASSIVDQPQHF.

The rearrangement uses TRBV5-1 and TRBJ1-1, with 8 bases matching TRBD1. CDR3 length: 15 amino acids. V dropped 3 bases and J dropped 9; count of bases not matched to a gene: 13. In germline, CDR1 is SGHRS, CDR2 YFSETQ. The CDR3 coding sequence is TGCGCCAGCAGCTCCCGGACAGGACAGGGACAAAAAGCTTTCTTT. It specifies CASSSRTGQGQKAFF.

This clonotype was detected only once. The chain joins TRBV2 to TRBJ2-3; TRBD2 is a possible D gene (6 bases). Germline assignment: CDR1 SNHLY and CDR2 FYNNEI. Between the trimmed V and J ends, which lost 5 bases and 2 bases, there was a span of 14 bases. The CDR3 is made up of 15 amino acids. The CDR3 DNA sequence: TGTGCCAGCAGTTCGGGTAGCGGCTACACAGATACGCAGTATTTT. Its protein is CASSSGSGYTDTQYF.

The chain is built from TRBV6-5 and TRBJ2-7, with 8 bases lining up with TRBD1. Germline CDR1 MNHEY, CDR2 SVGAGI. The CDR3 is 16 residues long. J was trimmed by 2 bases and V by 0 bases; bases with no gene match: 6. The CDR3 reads CASSYSLDRGTYEQYF. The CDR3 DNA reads TGTGCCAGCAGTTACTCACTCGACAGGGGAACCTACGAGCAGTACTTC.

The CDR3 sequence: CASSIVSGQGYEQYF. The CDR3, as DNA: TGTGCCAGTAGTATAGTGTCGGGACAGGGTTACGAGCAGTACTTC. The chain recombines TRBV19 with TRBJ2-7; 9 bases agree with TRBD1. The CDR3 sequence is 15 residues long. CDR1 LNHDA and CDR2 SQIVND come from the germline V gene (reference sequence). V was pared by 1 base and J by 4 bases, with 5 bases of the junction left unmatched.

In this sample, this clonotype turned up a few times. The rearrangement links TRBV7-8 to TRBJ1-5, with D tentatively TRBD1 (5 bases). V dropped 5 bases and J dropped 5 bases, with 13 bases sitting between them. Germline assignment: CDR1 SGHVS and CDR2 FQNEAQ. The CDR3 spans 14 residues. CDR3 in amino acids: CASSIGTLYQPQHF. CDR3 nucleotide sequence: TGTGCCAGCAGCATAGGGACCTTGTATCAGCCCCAGCATTTT.

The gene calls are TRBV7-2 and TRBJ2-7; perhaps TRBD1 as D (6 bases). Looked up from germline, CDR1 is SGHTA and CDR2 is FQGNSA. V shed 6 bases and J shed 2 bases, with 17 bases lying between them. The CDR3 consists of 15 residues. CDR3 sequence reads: CASSYQQGNTYEQYF. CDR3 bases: TGTGCCAGCAGTTACCAACAGGGCAACACCTACGAGCAGTACTTC.

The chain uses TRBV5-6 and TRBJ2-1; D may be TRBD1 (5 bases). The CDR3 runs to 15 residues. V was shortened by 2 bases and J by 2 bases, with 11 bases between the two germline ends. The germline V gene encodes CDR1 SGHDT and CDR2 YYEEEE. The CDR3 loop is CASSFGAGPYNEQFF. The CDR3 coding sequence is TGTGCCAGCAGCTTTGGGGCAGGGCCCTACAATGAGCAGTTCTTC.

The CDR3 sequence is CASSGRTGNIQYF. In DNA, the CDR3 is TGTGCCAGCAGTGGCCGGACTGGAAACATTCAGTACTTC. V and J are TRBV2 and TRBJ2-4; possibly TRBD2 for D (5 bases). CDR3 length: 13 residues. CDR1 and CDR2 (germline): SNHLY, FYNNEI. Trimming shortened V by 4 bases and J by 6 bases, and 10 bases separated the two germline ends.

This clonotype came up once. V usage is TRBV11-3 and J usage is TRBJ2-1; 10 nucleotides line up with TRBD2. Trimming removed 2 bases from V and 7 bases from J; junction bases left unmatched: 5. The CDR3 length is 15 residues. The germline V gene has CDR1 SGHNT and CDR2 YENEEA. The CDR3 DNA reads TGTGCCAGCAGCTTAAGAAGCGGGGGGGTGAATGAGCAGTTCTTC. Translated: CASSLRSGGVNEQFF.

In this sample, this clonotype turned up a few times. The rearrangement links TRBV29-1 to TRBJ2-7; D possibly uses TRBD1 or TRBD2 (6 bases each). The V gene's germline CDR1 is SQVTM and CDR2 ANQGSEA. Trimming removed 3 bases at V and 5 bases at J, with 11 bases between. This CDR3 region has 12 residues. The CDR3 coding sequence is TGCAGCGTTGAGGCCGGGGGCGACGAGCAGTACTTC. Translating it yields CSVEAGGDEQYF.

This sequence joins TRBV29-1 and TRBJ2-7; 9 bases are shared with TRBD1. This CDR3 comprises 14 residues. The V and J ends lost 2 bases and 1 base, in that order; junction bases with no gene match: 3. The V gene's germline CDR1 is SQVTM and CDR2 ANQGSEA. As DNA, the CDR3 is TGCAGCGTTGAAAGGGGGACAGGGTCCTACGAGCAGTACTTC. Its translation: CSVERGTGSYEQYF.

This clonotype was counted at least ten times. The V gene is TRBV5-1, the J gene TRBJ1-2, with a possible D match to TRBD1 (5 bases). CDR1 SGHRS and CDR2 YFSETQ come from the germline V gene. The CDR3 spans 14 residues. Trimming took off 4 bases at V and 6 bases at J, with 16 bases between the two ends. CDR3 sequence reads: CASSGGTGRDGYTF. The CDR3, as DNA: TGCGCCAGCAGCGGGGGGACTGGGCGGGATGGCTACACCTTC.